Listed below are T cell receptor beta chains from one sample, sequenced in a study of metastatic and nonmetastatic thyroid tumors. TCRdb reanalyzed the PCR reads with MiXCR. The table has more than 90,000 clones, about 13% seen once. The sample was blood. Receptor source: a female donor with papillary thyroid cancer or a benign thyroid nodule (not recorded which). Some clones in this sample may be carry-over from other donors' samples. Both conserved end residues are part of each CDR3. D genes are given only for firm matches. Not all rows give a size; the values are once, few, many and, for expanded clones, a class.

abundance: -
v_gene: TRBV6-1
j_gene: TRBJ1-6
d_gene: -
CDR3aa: CASNTRARWSPLHF
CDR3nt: TGTGCCAGCAATACACGGGCAAGGTGGTCACCCCTCCACTTT

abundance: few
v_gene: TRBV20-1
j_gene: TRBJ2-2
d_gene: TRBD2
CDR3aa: CSAPSGSTGELFF
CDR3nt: TGCAGTGCCCCAAGCGGGAGTACCGGGGAGCTGTTTTTT

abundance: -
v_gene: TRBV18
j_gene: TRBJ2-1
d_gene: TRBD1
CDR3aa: CASSLPGQGRRNEQFF
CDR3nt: TGTGCCAGCTCGCTTCCAGGACAGGGGAGACGCAATGAGCAGTTCTTC

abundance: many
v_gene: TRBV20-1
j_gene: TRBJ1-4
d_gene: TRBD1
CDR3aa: CSAGQGGNNEKLFF
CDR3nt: TGCAGTGCTGGACAGGGGGGGAACAATGAAAAACTGTTTTTT

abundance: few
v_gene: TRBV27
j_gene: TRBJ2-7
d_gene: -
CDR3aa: CASAPGKGLYQYF
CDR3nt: TGTGCCAGCGCTCCTGGGAAGGGGCTCTATCAGTACTTC

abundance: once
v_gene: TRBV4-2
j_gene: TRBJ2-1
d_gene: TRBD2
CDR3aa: CASSLGLAGGYGTYNEQFF
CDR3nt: TGTGCCAGCAGCCTCGGACTAGCGGGAGGGTATGGGACCTACAATGAGCAGTTCTTC

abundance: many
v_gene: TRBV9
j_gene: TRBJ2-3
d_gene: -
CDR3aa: CASSAQPMGLTDTQYF
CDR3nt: TGTGCCAGCAGCGCCCAACCGATGGGGTTGACAGATACGCAGTATTTT

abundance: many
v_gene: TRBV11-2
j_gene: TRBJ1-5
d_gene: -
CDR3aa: CASSLKSSGGNQPQHF
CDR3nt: TGTGCCAGCAGCTTAAAGTCCTCAGGGGGCAATCAGCCCCAGCATTTT

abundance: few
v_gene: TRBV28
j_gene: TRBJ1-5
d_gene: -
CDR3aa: CASTPDGTRHPQHF
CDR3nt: TGTGCCAGCACTCCTGACGGTACGAGACATCCCCAGCATTTT

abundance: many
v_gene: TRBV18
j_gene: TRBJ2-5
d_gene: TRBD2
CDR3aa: CASSPARTSGETQYF
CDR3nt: TGTGCCAGCTCACCAGCCAGGACTAGCGGAGAGACCCAGTACTTC

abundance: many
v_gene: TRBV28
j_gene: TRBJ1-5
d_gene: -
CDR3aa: CASSFTDRLNQPQHF
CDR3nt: TGTGCCAGCAGTTTCACCGACAGGCTCAACCAGCCCCAGCATTTT

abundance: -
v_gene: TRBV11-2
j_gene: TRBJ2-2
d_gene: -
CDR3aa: CASSLTGANTGELLF
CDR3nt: TGTGCCAGCAGCTTAACGGGGGCAAACACCGGGGAGCTGCTTTTT

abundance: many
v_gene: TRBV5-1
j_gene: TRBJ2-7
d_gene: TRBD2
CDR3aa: CASSLVSGRASYEQYF
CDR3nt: TGCGCCAGCAGCTTGGTTAGCGGGAGGGCCTCCTACGAGCAGTACTTC

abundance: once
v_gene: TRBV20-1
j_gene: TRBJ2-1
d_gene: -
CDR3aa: CSPRDLRELGYSEQFF
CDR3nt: TGCAGTCCTAGAGATCTTCGGGAGCTAGGATACAGTGAGCAGTTCTTC

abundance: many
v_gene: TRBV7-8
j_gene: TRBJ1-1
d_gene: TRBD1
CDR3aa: CASSISTGRNTEAFF
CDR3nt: TGTGCCAGCAGCATCTCGACAGGGAGGAACACTGAAGCTTTCTTT

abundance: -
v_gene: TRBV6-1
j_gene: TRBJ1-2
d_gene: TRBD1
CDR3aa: CASSEKRQGNYGYTF
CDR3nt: TGTGCCAGCAGTGAAAAGAGACAGGGGAACTATGGCTACACCTTC

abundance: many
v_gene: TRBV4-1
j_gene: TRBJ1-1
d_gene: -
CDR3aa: CASSQETAYTEAFF
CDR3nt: TGCGCCAGCAGCCAAGAGACAGCCTACACTGAAGCTTTCTTT

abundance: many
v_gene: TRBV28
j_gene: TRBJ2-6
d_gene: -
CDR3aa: CASSLPATGANVLTF
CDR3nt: TGTGCCAGCAGTTTACCGGCTACCGGGGCCAACGTCCTGACTTTC

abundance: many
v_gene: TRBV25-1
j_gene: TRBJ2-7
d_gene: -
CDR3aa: CASSAGNYEQYF
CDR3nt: TGTGCCAGCAGCGCCGGCAACTACGAGCAGTACTTC

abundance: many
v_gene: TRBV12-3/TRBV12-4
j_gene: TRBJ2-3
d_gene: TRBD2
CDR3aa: CASSLLLAGEDTQYF
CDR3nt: TGTGCCAGCAGTTTATTGCTAGCGGGAGAAGATACGCAGTATTTT

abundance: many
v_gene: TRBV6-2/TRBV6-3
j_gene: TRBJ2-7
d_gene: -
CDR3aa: CASSYSIYEQYF
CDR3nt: TGTGCCAGCAGTTACTCGATATACGAGCAGTACTTC

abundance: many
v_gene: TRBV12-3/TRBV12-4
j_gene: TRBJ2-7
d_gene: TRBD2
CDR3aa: CASSWGRGFLYEQYF
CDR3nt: TGTGCCAGCAGCTGGGGGAGGGGCTTCCTCTACGAGCAGTACTTC

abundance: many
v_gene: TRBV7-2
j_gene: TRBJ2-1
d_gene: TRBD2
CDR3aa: CASSLAGSYNEQFF
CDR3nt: TGTGCCAGCAGCCTAGCGGGCTCCTACAATGAGCAGTTCTTC

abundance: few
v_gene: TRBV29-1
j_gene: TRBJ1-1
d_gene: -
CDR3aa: CSSSQSTANTESFF
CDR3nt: TGCAGCTCTTCCCAATCCACAGCGAACACTGAATCTTTCTTT

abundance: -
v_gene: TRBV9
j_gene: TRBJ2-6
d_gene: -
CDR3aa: CASGRGANVLTF
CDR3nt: TGTGCCAGCGGTCGGGGGGCCAACGTCCTGACTTTC

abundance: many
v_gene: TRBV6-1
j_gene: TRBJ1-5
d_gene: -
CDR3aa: CASSDSNQPQHF
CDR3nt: TGTGCCAGCAGCGACAGCAATCAGCCCCAGCATTTT

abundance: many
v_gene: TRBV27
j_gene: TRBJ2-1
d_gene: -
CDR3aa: CASSYYNEQFF
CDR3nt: TGTGCCAGCAGTTATTACAATGAGCAGTTCTTC

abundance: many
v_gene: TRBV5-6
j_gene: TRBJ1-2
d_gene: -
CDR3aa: CASSPGSFYGYTF
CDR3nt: TGTGCCAGCAGCCCCGGATCTTTCTATGGCTACACCTTC

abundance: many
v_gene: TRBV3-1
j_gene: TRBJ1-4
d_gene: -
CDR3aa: CASSRRPGDEKLFF
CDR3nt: TGTGCCAGCAGCCGACGACCAGGGGATGAAAAACTGTTTTTT

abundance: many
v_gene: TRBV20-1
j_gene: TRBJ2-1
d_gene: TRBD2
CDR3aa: CSAKGPSGLLEQFF
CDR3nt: TGCAGTGCAAAGGGGCCTAGCGGGTTACTTGAGCAGTTCTTC

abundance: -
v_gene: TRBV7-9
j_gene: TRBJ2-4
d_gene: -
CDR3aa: CASSKDSHKNIQYF
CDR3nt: TGTGCCAGCAGCAAGGACAGCCACAAAAACATTCAGTACTTC

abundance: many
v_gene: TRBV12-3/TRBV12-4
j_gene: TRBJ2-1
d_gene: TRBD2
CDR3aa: CASSPTSGRSYEQFF
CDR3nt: TGTGCCAGCAGCCCAACTAGCGGGAGAAGCTATGAGCAGTTCTTC

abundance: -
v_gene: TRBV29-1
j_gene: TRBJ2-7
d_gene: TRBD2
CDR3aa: CSGRLIPGGRAISYEQYF
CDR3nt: TGCAGCGGACGATTGATACCGGGGGGGAGGGCCATCTCCTACGAGCAGTACTTC